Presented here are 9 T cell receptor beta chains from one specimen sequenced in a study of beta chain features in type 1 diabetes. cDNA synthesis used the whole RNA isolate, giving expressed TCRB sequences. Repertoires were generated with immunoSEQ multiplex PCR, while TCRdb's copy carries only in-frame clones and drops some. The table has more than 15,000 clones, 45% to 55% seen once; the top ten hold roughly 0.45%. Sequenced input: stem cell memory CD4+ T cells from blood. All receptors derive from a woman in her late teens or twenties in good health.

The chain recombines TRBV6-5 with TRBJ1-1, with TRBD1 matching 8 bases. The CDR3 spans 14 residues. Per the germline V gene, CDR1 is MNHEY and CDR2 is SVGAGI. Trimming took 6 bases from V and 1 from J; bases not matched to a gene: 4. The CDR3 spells CASRRQGTNTEAFF. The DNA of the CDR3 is TGTGCCAGCAGGCGACAGGGGACGAACACTGAAGCTTTCTTT.

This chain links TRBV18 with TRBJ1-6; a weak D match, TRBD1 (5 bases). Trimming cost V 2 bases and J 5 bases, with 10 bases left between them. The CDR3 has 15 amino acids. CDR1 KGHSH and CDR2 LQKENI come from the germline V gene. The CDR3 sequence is CASSPSQGDNSPLHF. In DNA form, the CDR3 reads TGTGCCAGCTCACCAAGTCAGGGCGATAATTCACCCCTCCACTTT.

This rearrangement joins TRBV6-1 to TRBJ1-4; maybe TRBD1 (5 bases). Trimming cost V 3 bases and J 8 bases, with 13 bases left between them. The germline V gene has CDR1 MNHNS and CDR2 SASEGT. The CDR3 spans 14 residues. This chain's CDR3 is CASSDSRVGEKLFF. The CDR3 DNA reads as TGTGCCAGCAGTGACAGCAGGGTTGGAGAAAAACTGTTTTTT.

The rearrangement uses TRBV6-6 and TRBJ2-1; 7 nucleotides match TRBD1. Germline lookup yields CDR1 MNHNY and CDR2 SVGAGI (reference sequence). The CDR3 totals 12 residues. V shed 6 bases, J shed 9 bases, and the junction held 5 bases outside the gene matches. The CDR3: CASSRRDSEQFF. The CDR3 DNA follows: TGTGCCAGCAGCCGCCGGGACAGTGAGCAGTTCTTC.

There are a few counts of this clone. In nucleotides, the CDR3 is TGTGCCAGCAGCCAAGCAGGAACAGTGAGATCTGGAAACACCATATATTTT. Its translation is CASSQAGTVRSGNTIYF. The rearrangement uses TRBV4-2 and TRBJ1-3; D gene uncertain. CDR1 and CDR2 (germline): LGHNA, YNFKEQ. The CDR3 runs to 17 residues. Trimming took off 1 base at V and 1 base at J, with 14 bases between the two ends.

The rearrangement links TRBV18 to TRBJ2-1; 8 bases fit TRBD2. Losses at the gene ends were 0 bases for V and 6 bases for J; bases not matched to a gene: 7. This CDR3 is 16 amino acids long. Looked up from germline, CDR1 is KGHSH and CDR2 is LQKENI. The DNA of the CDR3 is TGTGCCAGCTCACCACCGAGTTCTAGCGGGTTCAATGAGCAGTTCTTC. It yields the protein CASSPPSSSGFNEQFF.

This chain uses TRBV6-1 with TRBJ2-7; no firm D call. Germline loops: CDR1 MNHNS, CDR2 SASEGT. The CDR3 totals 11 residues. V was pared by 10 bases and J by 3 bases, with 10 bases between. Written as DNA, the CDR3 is TGTGCCACCCGAGCCCTCTACGAGCAGTACTTC. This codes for CATRALYEQYF.

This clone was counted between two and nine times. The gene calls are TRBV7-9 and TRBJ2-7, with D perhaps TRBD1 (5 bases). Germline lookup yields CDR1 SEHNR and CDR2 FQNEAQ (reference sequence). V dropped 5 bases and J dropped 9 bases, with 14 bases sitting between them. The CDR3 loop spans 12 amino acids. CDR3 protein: CASSQTGQGQYF. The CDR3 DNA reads TGTGCCAGCAGCCAAACCGGCCAGGGGCAGTACTTC. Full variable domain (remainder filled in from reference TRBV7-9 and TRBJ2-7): DTGVSQNPRHKITKRGQNVTFRCDPISEHNRLYWYRQTLGQGPEFLTYFQNEAQLEKSRLLSDRFSAERPKGSFSTLEIQRTEQGDSAMYLCASSQTGQGQYFGPGTRLTVT.

CDR3 bases: TGTGCCAGCAGCCCGCCGGGACAGGGGGGGACCCAGTACTTC. Translated, it gives CASSPPGQGGTQYF. The chain has TRBV7-3 and TRBJ2-5, with 11 bases identical to TRBD1. Germline V CDR1 and CDR2: SGHTA, FQGTGA. The V and J ends lost 5 bases and 7 bases, in that order; junction bases with no gene match: 6. This CDR3 region has 14 residues.